Given below is one T cell receptor beta chain in context. Its target is unknown. This specimen belongs to a study of cytomegalovirus exposure and HLA in healthy donors. Whole-study findings and limits: A reported reduction in N-insertions relative to the 666-donor mean was seen in an Asian-associated ancestry cluster in a later analysis. Further analysis, carried out later, found HLA-associated TCR beta chains more clonally expanded than equally common other chains. In a later analysis, a missense DCLRE1C variant was linked to TCR beta V- and J-gene trimming.

The CDR3 extends over 16 amino acids. J was trimmed by 8 bases and V by 4 bases; bases with no gene match: 13. Germline values: CDR1 SGHRS, CDR2 YFSETQ. PCR was performed using 60 Vbeta and 13 Jbeta primers. The assay was immunoSEQ multiplex PCR, and TCRdb's table has in-frame clones only and misses some. The table includes 110,000 or so clones, around 70% detected once. J is TRBJ1-2 and V is TRBV5-1; 11 nucleotides line up with TRBD1. The TCR was taken from a woman aged 50 to 60 in good health and CMV-seropositive. The sequenced sample consisted of PBMCs. The CDR3 protein is CASSVGQGAERRGYTF. CDR3 DNA sequence: TGCGCCAGCAGCGTAGGACAGGGGGCGGAACGACGGGGCTACACCTTC.